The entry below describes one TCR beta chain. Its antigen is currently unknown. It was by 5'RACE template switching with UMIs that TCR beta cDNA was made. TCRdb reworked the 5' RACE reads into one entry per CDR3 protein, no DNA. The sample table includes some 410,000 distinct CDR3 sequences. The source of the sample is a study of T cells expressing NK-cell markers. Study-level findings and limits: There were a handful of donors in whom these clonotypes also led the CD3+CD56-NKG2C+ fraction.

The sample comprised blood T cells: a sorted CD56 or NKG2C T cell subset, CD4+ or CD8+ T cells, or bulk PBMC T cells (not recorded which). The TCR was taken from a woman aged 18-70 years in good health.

The CDR3 is CASTVGAAWRNIQYF. This chain links TRBV19 with TRBJ2-4; TCRdb gives TRBD1 as the D gene, but with no DNA this cannot be confirmed. Germline V CDR1 and CDR2: LNHDA, SQIVND (reference sequence). This CDR3 region has 15 residues.